A single sample gave rise to the 12 T cell receptor beta chains below, sequenced in a study of T-cell reconstitution after alpha-beta-depleted transplantation in children (dated by TCRdb to 2016 to 2017). The method was PCR. The instrument given in TCRdb is Illumina HiSeq 2500. To normalize quantification of the TCRbeta repertoire, the TCR libraries were built with molecular barcoding that relied on unique molecular identifiers. TCRdb reprocessing: public reads trimmed at Q25 with fastp, clones called with MiXCR, in-frame beta chains kept. Rows matching on CDR3 protein sequence are summarized as one entry with the most common DNA and genes. Across this sample there are around 93,000 distinct CDR3 sequences, with 7% to 10% seen only once. Of the sample, roughly 7% is held by the ten largest clones. The input for sequencing was PBMCs from the stem cell graft donor, taken from the stem cell graft. The receptors were gathered from a human donor who donated a stem cell graft to a child with congenital amegakaryocytic thrombocytopenia.

This clonotype was seen at least ten times. The genes are TRBV20-1 and TRBJ2-7, with 8 positions matching TRBD1. CDR1 and CDR2 (germline): DFQATT, SNEGSKA (reference sequence). J was trimmed by 5 bases and V by 3 bases; bases with no gene match: 3. The CDR3 spans 12 residues. The DNA for the CDR3 is TGCAGTGCTAGGGACAGGGAACACGAGCAGTACTTC. Its translation: CSARDREHEQYF.

The chain has TRBV7-2 and TRBJ2-2, with TRBD1 identical over 9 bases. The ends lost 5 bases at V and 4 bases at J; junction bases unmatched: 8. Germline-derived CDR1 and CDR2 are SGHTA and FQGNSA. The CDR3 spans 16 residues. CDR3 coding DNA: TGTGCCAGCAGCGTCCGGGACAGGGAGGCCACCGGGGAGCTGTTTTTT. It encodes CASSVRDREATGELFF.

Comments on this clonotype: A clone one base away is much larger, so this may be a read error. This chain links TRBV6-5 with TRBJ2-4, with TRBD2 matching 9 bases. CDR3 length: 17 amino acids. CDR1 MNHEY and CDR2 SVGAGI come from the germline V gene. The CDR3 DNA is TGTGCCACCAGTTCCCTGCGGGGGGGCCCGGCCAAAAACATTCAGTACTTC. Amino acids: CATSSLRGGPAKNIQYF.

At least ten counts were recorded for this clonotype. The rearrangement links TRBV29-1 to TRBJ2-2; 7 nucleotides agree with TRBD2. This CDR3 has 17 amino acids. Per the germline V gene, CDR1 is SQVTM and CDR2 is ANQGSEA. Trimming took 5 bases from V and 6 from J; bases not matched to a gene: 18. The CDR3 spells CSVMIRDYHNRAGELFF. The CDR3 DNA reads TGCAGCGTTATGATTCGGGACTACCATAATAGAGCCGGGGAGCTGTTTTTT.

This clonotype was counted ten times or more. This sequence joins TRBV12-3 or TRBV12-4 and TRBJ2-2, with 7 positions matching TRBD2. CDR3 size: 15 residues. The V segment lost 0 bases and the J segment 7 bases; nucleotides outside the gene matches: 5. CDR3 protein: CASSLAGGPVGELFF. CDR3 nucleotide sequence: TGTGCCAGCAGTTTAGCGGGAGGGCCGGTCGGGGAGCTGTTTTTT.

This clonotype has ten or more counts. This chain links TRBV18 with TRBJ2-5, with 7 positions matching TRBD1. Germline-derived CDR1 and CDR2 are KGHSH and LQKENI. V dropped 4 bases and J dropped 2; count of bases not matched to a gene: 4. The CDR3 has 14 residues. This CDR3 is CASSQQQGQETQYF. The CDR3 region has the DNA TGTGCCAGCTCACAACAACAGGGGCAAGAGACCCAGTACTTC.

The V gene is TRBV7-2, the J gene TRBJ1-2; D not resolved. This CDR3 region has 15 residues. Looked up from germline, CDR1 is SGHTA and CDR2 is FQGNSA. V lost 5 bases, J lost 8 bases, and 21 bases lay in between. Here the CDR3 reads CASSLDVLSWEGYTF. As DNA, the CDR3 is TGTGCCAGCAGCCTAGACGTCCTGTCTTGGGAGGGCTACACCTTC.

This clonotype was detected a few times. One junction end does not reproduce the germline sequence, and a read error may be involved. This chain uses TRBV3-1 with TRBJ2-7, with 12 bases fitting TRBD2. This CDR3 is built from 18 residues. Germline V gene sequence: CDR1 LGHDT, CDR2 YNNKEL (reference sequence). The CDR3 nucleotides read TGTGCCAGCTGCCAAGCCCACCTACTAGCGGGGGGATCCTACGAGCAGTACTTC. Translation gives CASCQAHLLAGGSYEQYF.

This clonotype came up many times. V usage is TRBV4-3 and J usage is TRBJ2-1; perhaps TRBD2 as D (6 bases). Germline CDR1 reads LGHNA; CDR2 reads YSLEER. This CDR3 is built from 15 residues. The ends were cut back, 1 base at V and 10 bases at J, with 17 bases in the middle. CDR3 bases: TGCGCCAGCAGCCAAGGACTAGACGGCGTGGCGGAGCAGTTCTTC. Its protein is CASSQGLDGVAEQFF.

Ten or more counts support this clonotype. The CDR3 nucleotides read TGTGCCATCAGTGGTCTAGCGGGGGGCACAGATACGCAGTATTTT. It specifies CAISGLAGGTDTQYF. The V call is TRBV10-3, the J call TRBJ2-3; TRBD2 matches at 10 bases. V gave up 4 bases and J gave up 1 base; unmatched junction bases: 2. CDR3 size: 15 residues. The germline gives CDR1 ENHRY, CDR2 SYGVKD.

The table lists this clonotype with many counts. J is TRBJ2-4 and V is TRBV20-1, with D possibly being TRBD1 or TRBD2 (8 bases each). V gave up 6 bases and J gave up 9 bases, with 21 bases separating them. The CDR3 length is 14 residues. In germline, CDR1 is DFQATT, CDR2 SNEGSKA (reference sequence). The CDR3 bases are TGCAGTGCGCGGGGGGCGTGGCAGGGGGCCATTCAGTACTTC. Protein product: CSARGAWQGAIQYF.

This clonotype is medium-sized. This chain links TRBV5-5 with TRBJ1-1, with no clear D. The CDR3 runs to 14 residues. The germline CDR1 and CDR2 sequences are SGHKS and YYEKEE (reference sequence). Between the trimmed V and J ends, which lost 4 bases and 0 bases, there was a span of 10 bases. CDR3 loop: CASSLQKMNTEAFF. DNA of the CDR3: TGTGCCAGCAGCCTACAGAAGATGAACACTGAAGCTTTCTTT.